This TCR beta chain stems from a study of blood T cell repertoires in COVID-19. There are 10 residues in the CDR3. Trimming stripped 4 bases from V and 14 bases from J, with 11 bases between. The V gene's germline CDR1 is SGHAT and CDR2 FQNNGV. Profiled with immunoSEQ multiplex PCR; TCRdb holds only in-frame clones, not every one. The sample holds fewer than 250,000 clones, more than 75% seen once. The origin of this receptor is a human donor in a cohort sampled during active COVID-19. The source material was peripheral blood. The genes are TRBV11-2 and TRBJ1-2; D is unresolved. The CDR3 DNA sequence: TGTGCCAGCAGCTCGACGACATTAACCTTC. It is translated as CASSSTTLTF.